A selection of T cell receptor beta chains follows, all from one sample in a study of blood T cell repertoires in COVID-19. Generated by immunoSEQ multiplex PCR, the TCRdb table keeps only in-frame clones and is missing some. This sample has tens of thousands of clones, with nearly 90% found just once. Sequenced input: peripheral blood. These receptors were obtained from a woman aged 60-75 years with active COVID-19. CDR3s include the opening cysteine and the closing phenylalanine or tryptophan. Fields, in order: CDR3 protein, CDR3 DNA, J gene, D gene, clone size, V gene. A D gene is named only where the DNA matches it firmly. A clone size is listed for some rows: how often the clone was seen (once, few, many), or a class if it is expanded.

cdr3_aa: CASSNLAGGDTQYF; cdr3_nt: TGTGCCAGCAGTAATCTAGCGGGAGGAGATACGCAGTATTTT; j_call: TRBJ2-3; d_call: TRBD2; clone_size: -; v_call: TRBV6-4
cdr3_aa: CASSPGGSGLFYEQYF; cdr3_nt: TGCGCCAGCAGCCCGGGCGGTAGCGGCCTATTCTACGAGCAGTACTTC; j_call: TRBJ2-7; d_call: -; clone_size: -; v_call: TRBV5-1
cdr3_aa: CASSSKSQGRTEAFF; cdr3_nt: TGTGCCAGCAGCTCCAAGTCACAGGGGCGCACTGAAGCTTTCTTT; j_call: TRBJ1-1; d_call: TRBD1; clone_size: -; v_call: TRBV3-1/TRBV3-2
cdr3_aa: CASSFSASSGSGANEQFF; cdr3_nt: TGTGCCAGCAGCTTTTCAGCCTCAAGCGGGAGTGGGGCCAATGAGCAGTTCTTC; j_call: TRBJ2-1; d_call: TRBD2; clone_size: once; v_call: TRBV3-1/TRBV3-2
cdr3_aa: CASSTTNSGANVLTF; cdr3_nt: TGTGCCAGCAGCACAACCAACTCTGGGGCCAACGTCCTGACTTTC; j_call: TRBJ2-6; d_call: -; clone_size: -; v_call: TRBV5-4
cdr3_aa: CASGNQLNNEQFF; cdr3_nt: TGTGCCTCAGGGAACCAGCTCAACAATGAGCAGTTCTTC; j_call: TRBJ2-1; d_call: -; clone_size: once; v_call: TRBV27
cdr3_aa: CASRRFGITYEQYF; cdr3_nt: TGTGCCAGCCGGAGGTTTGGGATCACCTACGAGCAGTACTTC; j_call: TRBJ2-7; d_call: -; clone_size: -; v_call: TRBV28
cdr3_aa: CASSPDRGDTGELFF; cdr3_nt: TGTGCCAGCAGTCCGGACAGGGGTGACACCGGGGAGCTGTTTTTT; j_call: TRBJ2-2; d_call: TRBD1; clone_size: few; v_call: TRBV6-5
cdr3_aa: CASSPGLAGVAYEQYF; cdr3_nt: TGCGCCAGCAGCCCGGGACTAGCGGGAGTAGCTTACGAGCAGTACTTC; j_call: TRBJ2-7; d_call: TRBD2; clone_size: -; v_call: TRBV5-1
cdr3_aa: CASSAQLATGEQYF; cdr3_nt: TGTGCCAGCAGCGCCCAACTAGCGACGGGAGAGCAGTACTTC; j_call: TRBJ2-7; d_call: TRBD2; clone_size: -; v_call: TRBV5-6
cdr3_aa: CASSHTDYSNQPQHF; cdr3_nt: TGTGCCAGCAGTCATACAGATTATAGCAATCAGCCCCAGCATTTT; j_call: TRBJ1-5; d_call: -; clone_size: -; v_call: TRBV28
cdr3_aa: CASSPSFGLNNEKLFF; cdr3_nt: TGTGCCAGCAGCCCCAGTTTTGGTCTCAATAATGAAAAACTGTTTTTT; j_call: TRBJ1-4; d_call: -; clone_size: -; v_call: TRBV7-2
cdr3_aa: CASSTPGRDSLYF; cdr3_nt: TGTGCCAGCAGTACCCCCGGCCGGGACAGTCTGTACTTC; j_call: TRBJ2-7; d_call: TRBD1; clone_size: -; v_call: TRBV28
cdr3_aa: CASSQQLALGGQGNSPLHF; cdr3_nt: TGCGCCAGCAGCCAACAGTTAGCCCTAGGGGGACAGGGTAATTCACCCCTCCACTTT; j_call: TRBJ1-6; d_call: TRBD1; clone_size: -; v_call: TRBV4-1
cdr3_aa: CSVTDIPGTDTQYF; cdr3_nt: TGCAGCGTTACCGACATTCCCGGCACAGATACGCAGTATTTT; j_call: TRBJ2-3; d_call: -; clone_size: -; v_call: TRBV29-1
cdr3_aa: CASRELAGEPDTQYF; cdr3_nt: TGTGCCAGCAGAGAACTAGCGGGAGAACCAGATACGCAGTATTTT; j_call: TRBJ2-3; d_call: TRBD2; clone_size: -; v_call: TRBV28
cdr3_aa: CSASARDRVDNEQFF; cdr3_nt: TGCAGTGCTAGTGCTAGGGACAGGGTGGACAATGAGCAGTTCTTC; j_call: TRBJ2-1; d_call: TRBD1; clone_size: -; v_call: TRBV20-1
cdr3_aa: CASSSRPGGSYEQYF; cdr3_nt: TGTGCCAGCAGCTCCCGTCCCGGGGGCTCCTACGAGCAGTACTTC; j_call: TRBJ2-7; d_call: -; clone_size: once; v_call: TRBV11-2
cdr3_aa: CASSPSRGRGNEQFF; cdr3_nt: TGTGCCAGCAGCCCTAGTCGAGGGAGGGGCAATGAGCAGTTCTTC; j_call: TRBJ2-1; d_call: TRBD2; clone_size: -; v_call: TRBV7-8
cdr3_aa: CASSLVGTADEQYF; cdr3_nt: TGTGCCAGCAGCTTGGTTGGTACAGCTGACGAGCAGTACTTC; j_call: TRBJ2-7; d_call: -; clone_size: -; v_call: TRBV5-4
cdr3_aa: CASSSTRRPEAFF; cdr3_nt: TGTGCCAGCAGCTCGACAAGACGGCCTGAAGCTTTCTTT; j_call: TRBJ1-1; d_call: -; clone_size: -; v_call: TRBV5-4
cdr3_aa: CASSPEVNQPQHF; cdr3_nt: TGTGCCAGCTCACCAGAGGTCAATCAGCCCCAGCATTTT; j_call: TRBJ1-5; d_call: -; clone_size: once; v_call: TRBV18
cdr3_aa: CASSITRANYGYTF; cdr3_nt: TGTGCCAGCAGCATAACACGGGCTAACTATGGCTACACCTTC; j_call: TRBJ1-2; d_call: -; clone_size: -; v_call: TRBV7-2
cdr3_aa: CASKDGRTYEQYF; cdr3_nt: TGTGCCAGCAAGGACGGGAGAACCTACGAGCAGTACTTC; j_call: TRBJ2-7; d_call: -; clone_size: -; v_call: TRBV28
cdr3_aa: CASSQGQGAAGELFF; cdr3_nt: TGCGCCAGCAGCCAAGGACAGGGGGCAGCCGGGGAGCTGTTTTTT; j_call: TRBJ2-2; d_call: TRBD1; clone_size: -; v_call: TRBV4-1
cdr3_aa: CASSSLAGGTGKTQYF; cdr3_nt: TGTGCCAGCAGTAGCCTAGCGGGGGGGACAGGAAAGACCCAGTACTTC; j_call: TRBJ2-5; d_call: TRBD2; clone_size: -; v_call: TRBV27
cdr3_aa: CASQGAGGNTIYF; cdr3_nt: TGTGCCTCCCAGGGGGCAGGAGGAAACACCATATATTTT; j_call: TRBJ1-3; d_call: TRBD1; clone_size: -; v_call: TRBV7-9
cdr3_aa: CASSLETSGNTDTQYF; cdr3_nt: TGTGCCAGCAGCTTAGAAACTAGCGGTAACACAGATACGCAGTATTTT; j_call: TRBJ2-3; d_call: TRBD2; clone_size: -; v_call: TRBV7-6
cdr3_aa: CSAPGTSGILSGETQYF; cdr3_nt: TGCAGCGCACCAGGGACTAGCGGGATATTATCGGGAGAGACCCAGTACTTC; j_call: TRBJ2-5; d_call: TRBD2; clone_size: -; v_call: TRBV29-1
cdr3_aa: CASSQEVDTGGKSDYGYTF; cdr3_nt: TGTGCCAGCAGCCAAGAGGTCGATACAGGGGGCAAGAGTGACTATGGCTACACCTTC; j_call: TRBJ1-2; d_call: TRBD1; clone_size: -; v_call: TRBV3-1/TRBV3-2
cdr3_aa: CASSISSGSNEQYF; cdr3_nt: TGTGCCAGTAGTATATCTAGCGGGAGCAACGAGCAGTACTTC; j_call: TRBJ2-7; d_call: TRBD2; clone_size: -; v_call: TRBV19
cdr3_aa: CASSGRPGELFF; cdr3_nt: TGTGCCAGTAGCGGGCGTCCCGGGGAGCTGTTTTTT; j_call: TRBJ2-2; d_call: TRBD2; clone_size: -; v_call: TRBV27
cdr3_aa: CSVVAGTGSSYNEQFF; cdr3_nt: TGCAGCGTAGTTGCCGGGACAGGAAGCTCCTACAATGAGCAGTTCTTC; j_call: TRBJ2-1; d_call: TRBD1; clone_size: -; v_call: TRBV29-1
cdr3_aa: CASSIVTGFTGELFF; cdr3_nt: TGTGCCAGTAGTATAGTTACCGGGTTCACCGGGGAGCTGTTTTTT; j_call: TRBJ2-2; d_call: -; clone_size: -; v_call: TRBV19
cdr3_aa: CASSSTGTGPVEETQYF; cdr3_nt: TGTGCCAGCAGCTCAACCGGGACAGGGCCCGTTGAGGAGACCCAGTACTTC; j_call: TRBJ2-5; d_call: TRBD1; clone_size: -; v_call: TRBV7-9
cdr3_aa: CASSPGTGPHKYF; cdr3_nt: TGTGCCAGCAGCCCGGGGACAGGGCCTCATAAGTACTTC; j_call: TRBJ2-4; d_call: TRBD1; clone_size: -; v_call: TRBV5-4
cdr3_aa: CASSRTSGGGTEAFF; cdr3_nt: TGTGCCAGCAGCCGGACCTCAGGGGGCGGTACTGAAGCTTTCTTT; j_call: TRBJ1-1; d_call: TRBD1; clone_size: -; v_call: TRBV9
cdr3_aa: CSATAGDLYNEQFF; cdr3_nt: TGCAGCGCCACAGCGGGGGATCTCTACAATGAGCAGTTCTTC; j_call: TRBJ2-1; d_call: TRBD2; clone_size: -; v_call: TRBV29-1
cdr3_aa: CASSQSGTEPSYEQYF; cdr3_nt: TGCGCCAGCAGCCAATCTGGGACAGAGCCATCCTACGAGCAGTACTTC; j_call: TRBJ2-7; d_call: TRBD1; clone_size: few; v_call: TRBV4-1
cdr3_aa: CASSHQWRVYNEQFF; cdr3_nt: TGCGCCAGCAGCCATCAGTGGCGGGTATACAATGAGCAGTTCTTC; j_call: TRBJ2-1; d_call: -; clone_size: -; v_call: TRBV4-3
cdr3_aa: CASSYWTGDTEAFF; cdr3_nt: TGTGCCAGCAGTTACTGGACAGGGGACACTGAAGCTTTCTTT; j_call: TRBJ1-1; d_call: TRBD1; clone_size: -; v_call: TRBV6-2/TRBV6-3
cdr3_aa: CASSVGGSYNSPLHF; cdr3_nt: TGTGCCAGCAGCGTGGGAGGCTCCTATAATTCACCCCTCCACTTT; j_call: TRBJ1-6; d_call: -; clone_size: -; v_call: TRBV9
cdr3_aa: CASSYRLAGEGSEQFF; cdr3_nt: TGCGCCAGCAGCTACCGACTAGCGGGAGAGGGAAGTGAGCAGTTCTTC; j_call: TRBJ2-1; d_call: TRBD2; clone_size: -; v_call: TRBV5-1
cdr3_aa: CASSQGLAGVNTGELFF; cdr3_nt: TGTGCCAGCAGCCAAGGACTAGCGGGAGTTAACACCGGGGAGCTGTTTTTT; j_call: TRBJ2-2; d_call: TRBD2; clone_size: -; v_call: TRBV3-1/TRBV3-2
cdr3_aa: CASGGQGTDTQYF; cdr3_nt: TGTGCTAGTGGGGGACAGGGCACAGATACGCAGTATTTT; j_call: TRBJ2-3; d_call: TRBD1; clone_size: -; v_call: TRBV12-5